The 10 T cell receptor beta chains presented below share a single source sample, sequenced in a study of blood T cell repertoires in COVID-19. Clones were read by immunoSEQ multiplex PCR, and TCRdb kept only the in-frame ones, dropping some. The repertoire holds about 360,000 clones, with 70% to 90% as singletons. Sequencing input: peripheral blood. Every receptor here comes from a human donor in a cohort sampled during active COVID-19.

The chain employs TRBV28 and TRBJ2-7, with 9 bases lining up with TRBD2. J lost 5 bases, V lost 3 bases, and 11 bases had no gene match. The CDR3 runs to 16 residues. Germline V CDR1 and CDR2: MDHEN, SYDVKM. CDR3 protein: CASSFSAGGQIDEQYF. Written as DNA, the CDR3 is TGTGCCAGCAGTTTTTCGGCGGGAGGGCAAATAGACGAGCAGTACTTC.

In nucleotides, the CDR3 is TGTGCCAGCAGTTTTCGGAACACCGGGGAGCTGTTTTTT. It encodes CASSFRNTGELFF. The chain couples TRBV27 to TRBJ2-2; D gene unclear. V lost 3 bases to trimming and J lost 1 base, with 3 bases between them. This CDR3 is 13 amino acids long. Germline CDR1 MNHEY, CDR2 SMNVEV (reference sequence).

The chain employs TRBV6-4 and TRBJ2-2; perhaps TRBD2 as D (6 bases). With 2 bases removed from V and 6 bases from J, the gap between germline ends came to 10 bases. The germline gives CDR1 MRHNA, CDR2 SNTAGT. The CDR3 has 14 residues. DNA for the CDR3: TGTGCCAGCAGTGACAGGGACTGGCCCGGGGAGCTGTTTTTT. Residues: CASSDRDWPGELFF.

The CDR3 reads CASSLRGEQYF. CDR3 in DNA: TGTGCCAGTAGTCTCAGGGGTGAGCAGTACTTC. The rearrangement links TRBV19 to TRBJ2-7; possibly TRBD1 for D (6 bases). Per germline, CDR1 LNHDA and CDR2 SQIVND (reference sequence). Trimming removed 5 bases from V and 7 bases from J, with 9 bases in between. The CDR3 consists of 11 residues.

This clone was recorded once. V gene TRBV5-4 combines with J gene TRBJ2-5; 11 nucleotides align to TRBD2. The CDR3 length is 16 residues. V dropped 4 bases and J dropped 5; count of bases not matched to a gene: 10. CDR1 is SGHNT and CDR2 is YYREEE in the germline V gene (reference sequence). The CDR3 loop is CASSRIAGGPRETQYF. Here the CDR3 DNA reads TGTGCCAGCAGCCGAATAGCGGGGGGGCCGAGGGAGACCCAGTACTTC.

The J gene is TRBJ2-2, the V gene TRBV7-6, with 11 bases fitting TRBD2. With 4 bases clipped from V and 5 bases from J, the junction kept 9 bases outside the gene matches. Germline V CDR1 and CDR2: SGHVS, FNYEAQ. CDR3 length: 17 amino acids. The DNA for the CDR3 is TGTGCCAGCAGCTCAAGGGGACTAGCGGCACGTACCGGGGAGCTGTTTTTT. It translates to CASSSRGLAARTGELFF.

The gene calls are TRBV7-8 and TRBJ2-7; weak D call: TRBD2 (6 bases). Germline V gene lookup returns CDR1 SGHVS and CDR2 FQNEAQ. V gave up 0 bases and J gave up 7 bases, with 10 bases separating them. The CDR3 loop spans 13 amino acids. The CDR3 sequence: CASSLAGGGEQYF. As DNA, the CDR3 is TGTGCCAGCAGCTTAGCGGGAGGTGGAGAGCAGTACTTC. The full variable domain, completed using reference TRBV7-8 and TRBJ2-7, is GAGVSQSPRYKVAKRGQDVALRCDPISGHVSLFWYQQALGQGPEFLTYFQNEAQLDKSGLPSDRFFAERPEGSVSTLKIQRTQQEDSAVYLCASSLAGGGEQYFGPGTRLTVT.

This sequence joins TRBV19 and TRBJ1-1; D is undetermined. The CDR3 has 14 amino acids. V shed 6 bases and J shed 6 bases, with 17 bases lying between them. Germline V gives CDR1 LNHDA, CDR2 SQIVND (reference sequence). As DNA, the CDR3 is TGTGCCAGTAGCCCAACCTTTACAGTCGCTGAAGCTTTCTTT. This sequence encodes CASSPTFTVAEAFF.

The chain has TRBV5-1 and TRBJ2-5, with D hard to call. V was cut by 0 bases and J by 2 bases, with 8 bases left in between. CDR1 SGHRS and CDR2 YFSETQ come from the germline V gene. This CDR3 spans 14 amino acids. The DNA of the CDR3 is TGCGCCAGCAGCTTGGTGTCAGAACAAGAGACCCAGTACTTC. It is translated as CASSLVSEQETQYF.

This clone is a singleton in its sample. The chain combines TRBV28 with TRBJ1-2; D not resolved. Germline-derived CDR1 and CDR2 are MDHEN and SYDVKM. The CDR3 loop spans 14 amino acids. Between the trimmed V and J ends, which lost 4 bases and 5 bases, there was a span of 14 bases. CDR3 loop: CASSSPGRSYGYTF. CDR3 DNA: TGTGCCAGCAGTTCTCCAGGCCGATCTTATGGCTACACCTTC.